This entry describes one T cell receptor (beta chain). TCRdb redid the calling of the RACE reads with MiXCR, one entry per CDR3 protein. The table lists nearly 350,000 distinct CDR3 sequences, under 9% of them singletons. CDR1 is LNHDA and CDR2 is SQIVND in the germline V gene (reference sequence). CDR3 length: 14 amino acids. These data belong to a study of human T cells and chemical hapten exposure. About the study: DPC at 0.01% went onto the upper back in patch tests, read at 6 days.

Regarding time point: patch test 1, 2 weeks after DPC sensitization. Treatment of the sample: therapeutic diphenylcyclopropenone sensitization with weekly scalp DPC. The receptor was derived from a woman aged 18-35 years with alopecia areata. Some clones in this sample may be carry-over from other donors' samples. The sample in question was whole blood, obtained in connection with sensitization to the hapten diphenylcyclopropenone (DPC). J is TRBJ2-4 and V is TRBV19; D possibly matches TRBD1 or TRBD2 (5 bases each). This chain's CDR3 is CGTLSPGGKNIQYF. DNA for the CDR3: TGTGGGACACTAAGTCCCGGAGGCAAAAACATTCAGTACTTC.